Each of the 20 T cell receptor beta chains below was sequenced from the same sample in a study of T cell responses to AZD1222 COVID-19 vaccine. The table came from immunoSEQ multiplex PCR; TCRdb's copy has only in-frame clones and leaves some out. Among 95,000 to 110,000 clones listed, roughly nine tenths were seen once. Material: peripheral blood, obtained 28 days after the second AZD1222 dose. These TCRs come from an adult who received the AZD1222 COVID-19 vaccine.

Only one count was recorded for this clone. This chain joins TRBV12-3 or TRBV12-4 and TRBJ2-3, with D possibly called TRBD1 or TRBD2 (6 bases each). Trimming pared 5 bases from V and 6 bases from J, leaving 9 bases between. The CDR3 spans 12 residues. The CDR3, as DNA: TGTGCCAGCAGTCCGGGGGCGGATACGCAGTATTTT. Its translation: CASSPGADTQYF.

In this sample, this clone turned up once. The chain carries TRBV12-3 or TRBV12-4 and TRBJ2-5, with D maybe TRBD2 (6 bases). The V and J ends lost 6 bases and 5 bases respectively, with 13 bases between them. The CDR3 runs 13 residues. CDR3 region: CASSPGGLETQYF. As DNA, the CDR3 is TGTGCCAGCAGCCCCGGGGGTCTGGAGACCCAGTACTTC.

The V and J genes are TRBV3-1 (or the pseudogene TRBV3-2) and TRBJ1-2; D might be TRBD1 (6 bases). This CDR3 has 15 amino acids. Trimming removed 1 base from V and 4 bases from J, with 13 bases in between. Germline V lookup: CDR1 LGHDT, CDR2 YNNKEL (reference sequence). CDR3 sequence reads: CASSQGAGVPYGYTF. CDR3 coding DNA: TGTGCCAGCAGCCAAGGGGCAGGGGTCCCCTATGGCTACACCTTC.

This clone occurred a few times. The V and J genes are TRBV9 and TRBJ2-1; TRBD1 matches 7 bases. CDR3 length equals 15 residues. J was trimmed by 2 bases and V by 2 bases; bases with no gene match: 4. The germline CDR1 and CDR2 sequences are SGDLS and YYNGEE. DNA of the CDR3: TGTGCCAGCAGCGTGTCCGGGACAGCCTACAATGAGCAGTTCTTC. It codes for CASSVSGTAYNEQFF.

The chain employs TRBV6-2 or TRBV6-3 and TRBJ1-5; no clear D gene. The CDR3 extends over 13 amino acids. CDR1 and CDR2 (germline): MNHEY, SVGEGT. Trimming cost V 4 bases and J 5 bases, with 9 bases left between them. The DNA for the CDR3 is TGTGCCAGCAGTTGGGGTGCGGATCAGCCCCAGCATTTT. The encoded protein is CASSWGADQPQHF.

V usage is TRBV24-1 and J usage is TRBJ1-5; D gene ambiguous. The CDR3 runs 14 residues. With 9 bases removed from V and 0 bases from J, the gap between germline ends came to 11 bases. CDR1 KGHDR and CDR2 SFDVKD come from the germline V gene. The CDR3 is CATCCDDSNQPQHF. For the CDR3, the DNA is TGTGCCACCTGCTGTGATGATAGCAATCAGCCCCAGCATTTT.

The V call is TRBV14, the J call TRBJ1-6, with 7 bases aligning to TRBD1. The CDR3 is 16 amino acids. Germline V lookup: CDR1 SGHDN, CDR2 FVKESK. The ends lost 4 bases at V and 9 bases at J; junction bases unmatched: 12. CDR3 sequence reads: CASSLQRQGRSSPLHF. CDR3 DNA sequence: TGTGCCAGCAGCCTACAAAGACAGGGAAGGAGTTCACCCCTCCACTTT.

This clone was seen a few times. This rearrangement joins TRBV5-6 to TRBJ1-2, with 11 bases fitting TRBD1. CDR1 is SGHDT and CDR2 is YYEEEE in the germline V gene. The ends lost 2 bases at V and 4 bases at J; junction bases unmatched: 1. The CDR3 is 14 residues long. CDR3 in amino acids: CASSFGTGGYGYTF. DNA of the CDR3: TGTGCCAGCAGCTTCGGGACAGGGGGCTATGGCTACACCTTC.

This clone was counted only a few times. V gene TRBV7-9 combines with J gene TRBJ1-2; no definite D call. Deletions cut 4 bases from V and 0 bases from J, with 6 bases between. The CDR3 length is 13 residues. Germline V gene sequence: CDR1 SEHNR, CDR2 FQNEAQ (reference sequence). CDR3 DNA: TGTGCCAGCAGCTCTGGCTCTAACTATGGCTACACCTTC. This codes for CASSSGSNYGYTF.

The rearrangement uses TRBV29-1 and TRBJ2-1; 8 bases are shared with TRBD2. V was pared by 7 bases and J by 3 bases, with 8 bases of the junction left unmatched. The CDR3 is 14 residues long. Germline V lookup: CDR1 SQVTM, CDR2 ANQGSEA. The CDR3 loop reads CSAVGSGGYNEQFF. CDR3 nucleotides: TGCAGCGCCGTAGGGAGCGGGGGCTACAATGAGCAGTTCTTC.

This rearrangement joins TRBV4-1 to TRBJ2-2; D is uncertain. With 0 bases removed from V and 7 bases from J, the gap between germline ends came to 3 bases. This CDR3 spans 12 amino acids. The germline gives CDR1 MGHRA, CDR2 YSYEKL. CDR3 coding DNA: TGCGCCAGCAGCCAAGAATTCGGGGAGCTGTTTTTT. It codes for CASSQEFGELFF.

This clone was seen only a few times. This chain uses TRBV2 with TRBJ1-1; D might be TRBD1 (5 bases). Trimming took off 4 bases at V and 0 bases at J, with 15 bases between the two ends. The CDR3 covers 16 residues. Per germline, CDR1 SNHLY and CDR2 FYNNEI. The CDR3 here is CASSVQAGKMNTEAFF. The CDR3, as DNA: TGTGCCAGCAGTGTCCAGGCAGGGAAAATGAACACTGAAGCTTTCTTT.

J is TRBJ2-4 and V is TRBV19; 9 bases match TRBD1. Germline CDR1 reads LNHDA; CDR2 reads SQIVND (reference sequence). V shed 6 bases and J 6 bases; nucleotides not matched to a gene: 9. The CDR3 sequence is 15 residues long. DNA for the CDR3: TGTGCCAGTAGGTCCGGGACAGGGATCAGAAACATTCAGTACTTC. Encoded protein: CASRSGTGIRNIQYF.

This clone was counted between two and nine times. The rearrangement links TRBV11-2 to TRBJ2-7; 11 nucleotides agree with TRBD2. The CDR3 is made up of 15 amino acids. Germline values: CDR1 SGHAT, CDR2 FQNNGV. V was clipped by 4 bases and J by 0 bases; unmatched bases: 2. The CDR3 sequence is CASSYTSGGSYEQYF. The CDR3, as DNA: TGTGCCAGCAGCTACACTAGCGGGGGCTCCTACGAGCAGTACTTC.

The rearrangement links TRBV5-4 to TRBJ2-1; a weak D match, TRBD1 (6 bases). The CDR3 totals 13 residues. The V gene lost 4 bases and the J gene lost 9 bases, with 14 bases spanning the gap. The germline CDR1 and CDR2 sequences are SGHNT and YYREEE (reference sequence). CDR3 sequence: CASSNGTLIEQFF. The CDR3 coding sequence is TGTGCCAGCAGCAACGGGACACTTATTGAGCAGTTCTTC.

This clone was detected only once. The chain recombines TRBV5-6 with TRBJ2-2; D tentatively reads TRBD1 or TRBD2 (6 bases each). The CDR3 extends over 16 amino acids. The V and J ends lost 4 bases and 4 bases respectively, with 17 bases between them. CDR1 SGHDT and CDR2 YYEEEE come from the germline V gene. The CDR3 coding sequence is TGTGCCAGCAGCAGAGACAGGACCGGGGGCACCGGGGAGCTGTTTTTT. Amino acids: CASSRDRTGGTGELFF.

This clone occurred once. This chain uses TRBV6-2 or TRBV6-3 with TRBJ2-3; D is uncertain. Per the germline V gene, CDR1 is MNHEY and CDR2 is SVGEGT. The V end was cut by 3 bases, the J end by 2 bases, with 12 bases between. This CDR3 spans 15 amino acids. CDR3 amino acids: CASSYGLVDTDTQYF. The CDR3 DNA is TGTGCCAGCAGTTATGGGCTTGTAGACACAGATACGCAGTATTTT.

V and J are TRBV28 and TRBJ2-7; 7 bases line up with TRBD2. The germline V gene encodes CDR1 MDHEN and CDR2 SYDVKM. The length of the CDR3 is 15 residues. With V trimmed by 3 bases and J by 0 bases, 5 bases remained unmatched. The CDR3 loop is CASSLSGASSYEQYF. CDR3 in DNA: TGTGCCAGCAGTTTGAGCGGGGCCAGCTCCTACGAGCAGTACTTC.

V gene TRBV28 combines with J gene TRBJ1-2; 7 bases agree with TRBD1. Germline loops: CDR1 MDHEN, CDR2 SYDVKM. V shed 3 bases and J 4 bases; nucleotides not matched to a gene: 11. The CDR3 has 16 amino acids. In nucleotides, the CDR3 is TGTGCCAGCAGTTTCCGGCTCACAGGGGCGTTCTATGGCTACACCTTC. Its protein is CASSFRLTGAFYGYTF.

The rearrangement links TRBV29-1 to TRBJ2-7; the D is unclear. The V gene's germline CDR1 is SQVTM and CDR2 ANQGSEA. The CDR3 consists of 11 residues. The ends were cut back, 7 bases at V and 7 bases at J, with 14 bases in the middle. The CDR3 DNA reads TGCAGCGCCCGGGTGTTAGGGGAGCAGTACTTC. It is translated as CSARVLGEQYF.